These T cell receptor beta chains were read from a single sample in a study of CD8 T cells in Susac syndrome. From the immunoSEQ multiplex PCR reads, TCRdb called clonotypes with MiXCR, one entry per CDR3 protein. The sample includes 170,000 or so distinct CDR3 sequences, around 94% seen only once; the top ten take about 0.1%. The sample consisted of CD4+ T cells from PBMCs. These receptors were taken from a human donor with Susac syndrome. CDR3s include the opening cysteine and the closing phenylalanine or tryptophan. The D gene is left open where the match is weak. Clone size is shown for a subset of rows, as once, few, many or a class of expanded clone.

length	D	V	size	J	CDR3	DNA
13	.	TRBV2	.	TRBJ2-1	CASCEGSYNEQFF	TGTGCCAGCTGTGAGGGCTCCTACAATGAGCAGTTCTTC
19	TRBD1	TRBV23-1	.	TRBJ1-4	CASSLSTGGACPTNEKLFF	TGCGCCAGCAGTCTATCCACAGGGGGCGCATGTCCAACTAATGAAAAACTGTTTTTT
16	.	TRBV9	.	TRBJ1-6	CASSPDWGAVGSPLHF	TGTGCCAGCAGCCCCGACTGGGGAGCGGTGGGTTCACCCCTCCACTTT
15	.	TRBV24-1	.	TRBJ1-4	CATSDSTDLNEKLFF	TGTGCCACCAGTGATTCGACGGATTTAAATGAAAAACTGTTTTTT
14	TRBD1	TRBV12-3/TRBV12-4	.	TRBJ1-5	CASSRGTVNQPQHF	TGTGCCAGCAGTAGAGGGACAGTAAATCAGCCCCAGCATTTT
12	.	TRBV7-9	.	TRBJ1-2	CASSLLGSGYTF	TGTGCCAGCAGCTTATTAGGAAGCGGCTACACCTTC
15	.	TRBV20-1	.	TRBJ2-1	CSAGGPAPNSYEQFF	TGCAGTGCGGGCGGACCCGCTCCCAACTCGTATGAGCAGTTCTTC
14	TRBD1	TRBV7-2	.	TRBJ2-6	CASSLSRDRLVLTF	TGTGCCAGCAGCTTAAGCCGGGACAGGCTTGTCCTGACTTTC
15	.	TRBV7-9	.	TRBJ1-2	CASSSSLGTSYGYTF	TGTGCCAGCAGCTCGTCATTAGGTACCTCCTATGGCTACACCTTC
14	TRBD1	TRBV6-5	.	TRBJ1-2	CASSTPTGNYGYTF	TGTGCCAGCAGTACCCCGACAGGGAACTATGGCTACACCTTC
15	.	TRBV15	.	TRBJ2-7	CAIALEHYQSYEQYF	TGTGCCATCGCGCTCGAGCATTACCAGTCCTACGAGCAGTACTTC
16	TRBD2	TRBV2	.	TRBJ2-5	CASSPRTSGDQETQYF	TGTGCCAGCAGCCCAAGGACTAGCGGGGACCAAGAGACCCAGTACTTC
15	.	TRBV25-1	.	TRBJ2-7	CASRPALGISTEQYF	TGTGCCAGCAGGCCCGCTTTGGGGATCAGCACCGAGCAGTACTTC
13	TRBD1	TRBV7-9	.	TRBJ2-1	CASSLGQGDEQFF	TGTGCCAGCAGCTTAGGACAGGGGGATGAGCAGTTCTTC
15	TRBD1	TRBV20-1	.	TRBJ2-7	CSARRPGTGGHEQYF	TGCAGTGCTAGACGTCCCGGGACAGGGGGCCACGAGCAGTACTTC
15	.	TRBV30	.	TRBJ2-7	CAWSAGLTSSYEQYF	TGTGCCTGGAGTGCGGGACTCACATCCTCCTACGAGCAGTACTTC
14	TRBD1	TRBV30	.	TRBJ1-3	CAWSRTGGGNTIYF	TGTGCCTGGAGTCGGACAGGGGGTGGAAACACCATATATTTT
15	.	TRBV28	.	TRBJ2-1	CASSSPRTAYNEQFF	TGTGCCAGCAGTTCCCCCCGGACAGCCTACAATGAGCAGTTCTTC
11	.	TRBV20-1	.	TRBJ2-7	CSAGRYDEQYF	TGCAGTGCCGGCCGGTACGACGAGCAGTACTTC
15	TRBD2	TRBV12-3/TRBV12-4	.	TRBJ2-5	CASSPGLALQETQYF	TGTGCCAGCAGCCCGGGACTAGCGCTCCAAGAGACCCAGTACTTC
12	.	TRBV2	.	TRBJ2-3	CASGTRTDTQYF	TGTGCCAGCGGCACCCGCACAGATACGCAGTATTTT
13	.	TRBV15	once	TRBJ1-2	CATSRGGGNGYTF	TGTGCCACCAGCAGAGGAGGGGGGAATGGCTACACCTTC
12	.	TRBV25-1	.	TRBJ1-2	CASSEGNNGYTF	TGTGCCAGCAGTGAAGGGAACAATGGCTACACCTTC
11	TRBD1	TRBV29-1	.	TRBJ1-1	CSVGDSTEAFF	TGCAGCGTGGGGGACAGCACTGAAGCTTTCTTT
14	.	TRBV18	once	TRBJ1-1	CASSPSGGITEAFF	TGTGCCAGCTCACCATCTGGGGGCATCACTGAAGCTTTCTTT
15	.	TRBV12-5	.	TRBJ1-5	CASGMGWGASQPQHF	TGTGCTAGTGGTATGGGTTGGGGGGCAAGTCAGCCCCAGCATTTT
14	.	TRBV28	.	TRBJ2-5	CASSLQGAPETQYF	TGTGCCAGCAGTTTACAAGGGGCCCCTGAGACCCAGTACTTC
15	.	TRBV14	once	TRBJ2-7	CASSQVRTAFYEQYF	TGTGCCAGCAGCCAAGTCAGGACAGCATTCTACGAGCAGTACTTC
14	.	TRBV12-3/TRBV12-4	.	TRBJ2-7	CASKRETGFDEQYF	TGTGCCAGCAAGAGAGAGACAGGATTCGACGAGCAGTACTTC
16	.	TRBV7-2	.	TRBJ1-2	CASSLGVTESNYGYTF	TGTGCCAGCAGCTTAGGGGTAACAGAGAGCAACTATGGCTACACCTTC
21	TRBD2	TRBV18	.	TRBJ2-1	CASSPTRPGVPGGGPTTEQFF	TGTGCCAGCTCACCGACAAGGCCGGGGGTCCCGGGGGGAGGCCCTACAACTGAGCAGTTCTTC
16	TRBD1	TRBV20-1	.	TRBJ2-5	CSASRPGTGGRETQYF	TGCAGTGCTTCCCGCCCCGGGACAGGGGGCCGGGAGACCCAGTACTTC
13	.	TRBV20-1	.	TRBJ2-7	CSALVTATYEQYF	TGCAGTGCCCTCGTGACAGCTACCTACGAGCAGTACTTC
15	.	TRBV20-1	.	TRBJ1-5	CSAYSADRYNQPQHF	TGCAGTGCCTATTCTGCGGACCGGTACAATCAGCCCCAGCATTTT
13	.	TRBV20-1	.	TRBJ1-5	CSARVDREQPQHF	TGCAGTGCTAGAGTCGATCGAGAACAGCCCCAGCATTTT
13	.	TRBV7-2	.	TRBJ1-2	CASSSYRSGGYTF	TGTGCCAGCAGCTCCTACAGGTCCGGTGGCTACACCTTC
13	TRBD1	TRBV20-1	.	TRBJ1-2	CSARTGVIYGYTF	TGCAGTGCTAGAACAGGGGTAATCTATGGCTACACCTTC
14	.	TRBV7-2	.	TRBJ2-5	CASSLRRLQETQYF	TGTGCCAGCAGCTTACGCAGGCTACAAGAGACCCAGTACTTC
15	TRBD2	TRBV28	once	TRBJ2-7	CASIRGGAPTYEQYF	TGTGCCAGCATACGGGGGGGGGCCCCTACCTACGAGCAGTACTTC
13	.	TRBV30	.	TRBJ1-1	CAWVTEEGTEAFF	TGTGCCTGGGTAACGGAGGAAGGGACTGAAGCTTTCTTT